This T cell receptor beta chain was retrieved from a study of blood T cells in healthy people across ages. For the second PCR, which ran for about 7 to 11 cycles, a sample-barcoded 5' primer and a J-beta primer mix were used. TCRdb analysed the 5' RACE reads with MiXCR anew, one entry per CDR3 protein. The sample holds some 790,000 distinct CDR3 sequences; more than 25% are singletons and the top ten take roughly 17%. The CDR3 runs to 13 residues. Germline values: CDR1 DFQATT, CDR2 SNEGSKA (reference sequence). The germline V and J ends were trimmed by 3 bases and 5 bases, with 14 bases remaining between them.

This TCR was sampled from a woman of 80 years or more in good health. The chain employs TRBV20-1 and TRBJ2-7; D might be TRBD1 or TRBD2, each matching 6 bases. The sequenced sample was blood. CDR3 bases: TGCAGTGCTAGCCCAACAGGGAGGAACGAGCAGTACTTC. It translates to CSASPTGRNEQYF.